A selection of T cell receptor beta chains follows, all from one sample in a study of blood T cell repertoires in COVID-19. Repertoires were generated with immunoSEQ multiplex PCR, while TCRdb's copy carries only in-frame clones and drops some. The repertoire includes tens of thousands of clones, around 80% of them detected once, and 6% to 8.5% sits in the top ten. The sample taken for sequencing was peripheral blood. Source of these receptors: a man between 65 and 85 years old with acute or convalescent COVID-19. Each CDR3 is given with its conserved first and last residue.

TRBJ1-2	TRBV5-6	CASSLGETGGVATF
TRBJ1-3	TRBV6-5	CASSRGTARADTIYF
TRBJ2-6	TRBV2	CASSPGLFSGANVLTF
TRBJ1-6	TRBV6-5	CASSYSSRGYRSPLHF
TRBJ1-1	TRBV27	CASHEVENTEAFF
TRBJ1-2	TRBV29-1	CSAGGEQYGYTF
TRBJ1-1	TRBV6-5	CASQAAMNTEAFF
TRBJ1-1	TRBV5-4	CASSLGRGRTITEAFF
TRBJ1-5	TRBV6-5	CASSRDRLSNQPQHF
TRBJ2-5	TRBV7-6	CASSLSQGRFTQYF
TRBJ1-1	TRBV5-1	CASSLGYGNTEAFF
TRBJ2-1	TRBV6-5	CASSSDRSRNEQFF
TRBJ2-3	TRBV24-1	CATSEAGGSTDTQYF
TRBJ1-1	TRBV7-3	CASSLMGGSNTEAFF
TRBJ1-6	TRBV6-5	CASTADRRSPLHF
TRBJ2-3	TRBV30	CAWSGSSGDFTDTQYF
TRBJ1-2	TRBV28	CASRERDYGYTF
TRBJ2-2	TRBV6-5	CASSYSMGTVPGELFF
TRBJ2-7	TRBV6-6	CASSPGQVYEQYF
TRBJ1-2	TRBV5-4	CASSLDSNYGYTF
TRBJ2-5	TRBV5-1	CASSRGTGANQETQYF
TRBJ1-6	TRBV10-3	CAIQQGGASYNSPLHF
TRBJ2-7	TRBV9	CASSLGTGNTYEQYF
TRBJ2-7	TRBV29-1	CSVVAGVEQYF
TRBJ1-4	TRBV2	CASSDRDRVVEDEKLFF
TRBJ2-7	TRBV4-2	CASSQDRVIREQYF
TRBJ2-2	TRBV7-9	CASSEEVFDTGELFF
TRBJ1-1	TRBV5-6	CASSSQGEAFF
TRBJ2-1	TRBV7-3	CASSPRLAGVHEQFF
TRBJ1-3	TRBV7-2	CASSPGTYSGNTIYF
TRBJ2-5	TRBV29-1	CSLLAGGNGTQYF
TRBJ2-7	TRBV29-1	CSVGPRQGTNEQYF
TRBJ2-3	TRBV28	CASSFSGTFSSAQYF
TRBJ2-2	TRBV11-3	CASSLGTGTGGRNTGELFF
TRBJ1-5	TRBV30	CAWSARQNQPQHF
TRBJ1-1	TRBV6-1	CASSEDKGQPEAFF
TRBJ2-3	TRBV2	CASSEGRITDTQYF
TRBJ1-2	TRBV4-1	CASSQDSGRSYGYTF
TRBJ2-7	TRBV19	CASSIAGQGDYEQYF
TRBJ1-5	TRBV7-9	CASSLGDSSNQPQHF
TRBJ1-4	TRBV7-8	CASSSNQGYPNEKLFF
TRBJ1-3	TRBV18	CASSPQGANSGNTIYF
TRBJ1-2	TRBV11-2	CASSFEGRGYTF
TRBJ1-2	TRBV6-5	CASSYLGTGGYGYTF
TRBJ2-1	TRBV6-2/TRBV6-3	CASSYSSGESEQFF
TRBJ1-1	TRBV30	CAWSVGANTEAFF
TRBJ1-1	TRBV19	CASSRVNTEAFF
TRBJ1-6	TRBV21-1	CASSKATGGRNSPLHF
TRBJ2-5	TRBV5-1	CASSLGGASGMKTQYF
TRBJ1-5	TRBV4-2	CASSQETVNSNQPQHF
TRBJ2-1	TRBV11-3	CASSLGRSGRAYEQFF